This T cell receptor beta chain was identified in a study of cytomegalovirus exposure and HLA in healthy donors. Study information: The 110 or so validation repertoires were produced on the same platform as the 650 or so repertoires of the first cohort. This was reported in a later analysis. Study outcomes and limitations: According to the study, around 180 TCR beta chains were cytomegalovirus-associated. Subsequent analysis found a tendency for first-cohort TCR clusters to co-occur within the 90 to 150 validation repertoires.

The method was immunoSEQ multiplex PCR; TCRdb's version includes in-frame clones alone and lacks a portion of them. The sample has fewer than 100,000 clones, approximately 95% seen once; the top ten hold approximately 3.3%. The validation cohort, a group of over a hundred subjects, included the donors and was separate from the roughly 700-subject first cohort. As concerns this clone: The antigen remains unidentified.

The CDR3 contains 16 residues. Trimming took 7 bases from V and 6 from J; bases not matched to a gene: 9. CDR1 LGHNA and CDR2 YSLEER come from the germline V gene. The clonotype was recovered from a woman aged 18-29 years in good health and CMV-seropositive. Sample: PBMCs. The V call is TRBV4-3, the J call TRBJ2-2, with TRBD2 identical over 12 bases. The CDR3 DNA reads TGCGCCAGCACGGAGAGGACTAGCGGGAATGCCGGGGAGCTGTTTTTT. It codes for CASTERTSGNAGELFF.